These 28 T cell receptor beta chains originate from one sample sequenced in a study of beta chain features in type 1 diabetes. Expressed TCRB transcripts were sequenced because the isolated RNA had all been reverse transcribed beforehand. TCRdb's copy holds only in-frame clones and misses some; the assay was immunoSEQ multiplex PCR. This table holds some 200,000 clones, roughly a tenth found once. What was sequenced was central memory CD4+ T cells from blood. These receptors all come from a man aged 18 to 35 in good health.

CDR3 DNA sequence: TGTGCCAGCAGCTTATCGCACAGCTACGAGCAGTACTTC. Translating it yields CASSLSHSYEQYF. The chain carries TRBV11-3 and TRBJ2-7; D ambiguous. This CDR3 comprises 13 residues. Germline-derived CDR1 and CDR2 are SGHNT and YENEEA. Trimming cost V 2 bases and J 3 bases, with 8 bases left between them.

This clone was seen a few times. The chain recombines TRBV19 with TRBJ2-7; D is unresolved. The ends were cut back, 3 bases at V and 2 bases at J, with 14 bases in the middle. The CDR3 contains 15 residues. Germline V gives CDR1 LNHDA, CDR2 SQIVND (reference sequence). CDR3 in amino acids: CASSITSQPPYEQYF. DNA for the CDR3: TGTGCCAGTAGTATTACAAGCCAACCTCCCTACGAGCAGTACTTC.

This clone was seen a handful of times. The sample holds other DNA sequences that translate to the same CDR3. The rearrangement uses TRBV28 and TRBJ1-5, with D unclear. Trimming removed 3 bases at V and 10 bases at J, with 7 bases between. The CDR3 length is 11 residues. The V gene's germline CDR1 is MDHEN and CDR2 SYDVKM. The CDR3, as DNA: TGTGCCAGCAGTTTCATAGGTCCCCAGCATTTT. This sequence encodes CASSFIGPQHF. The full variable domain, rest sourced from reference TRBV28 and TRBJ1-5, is DVKVTQSSRYLVKRTGEKVFLECVQDMDHENMFWYRQDPGLGLRLIYFSYDVKMKEKGDIPEGYSVSREKKERFSLILESASTNQTSMYLCASSFIGPQHFGDGTRLSIL.

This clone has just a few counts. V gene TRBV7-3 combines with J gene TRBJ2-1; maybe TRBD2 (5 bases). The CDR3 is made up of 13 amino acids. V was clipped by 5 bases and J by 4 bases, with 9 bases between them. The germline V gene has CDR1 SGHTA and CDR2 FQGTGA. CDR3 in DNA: TGTGCCAGCAGCAAAACTAGTTACAATGAGCAGTTCTTC. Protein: CASSKTSYNEQFF.

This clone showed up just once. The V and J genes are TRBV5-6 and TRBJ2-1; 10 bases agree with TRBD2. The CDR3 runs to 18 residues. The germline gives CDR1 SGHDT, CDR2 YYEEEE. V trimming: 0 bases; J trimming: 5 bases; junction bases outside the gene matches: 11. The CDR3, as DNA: TGTGCCAGCAGCTTGGAACTAGCGGGAACGGGGATCAACAATGAGCAGTTCTTC. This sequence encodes CASSLELAGTGINNEQFF.

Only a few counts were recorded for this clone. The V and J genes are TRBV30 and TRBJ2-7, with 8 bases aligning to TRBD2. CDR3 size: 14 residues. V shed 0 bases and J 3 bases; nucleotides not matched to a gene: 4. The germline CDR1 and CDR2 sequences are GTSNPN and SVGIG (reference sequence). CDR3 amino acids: CAWSVGTSGYEQYF. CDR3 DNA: TGTGCCTGGAGTGTAGGAACTAGCGGCTACGAGCAGTACTTC.

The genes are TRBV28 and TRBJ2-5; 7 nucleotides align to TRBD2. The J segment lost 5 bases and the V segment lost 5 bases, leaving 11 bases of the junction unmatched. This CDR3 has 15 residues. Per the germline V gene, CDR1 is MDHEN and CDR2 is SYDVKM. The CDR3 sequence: CASSPGEGQRETQYF. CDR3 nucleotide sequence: TGTGCCAGCAGTCCCGGGGAGGGCCAAAGGGAGACCCAGTACTTC.

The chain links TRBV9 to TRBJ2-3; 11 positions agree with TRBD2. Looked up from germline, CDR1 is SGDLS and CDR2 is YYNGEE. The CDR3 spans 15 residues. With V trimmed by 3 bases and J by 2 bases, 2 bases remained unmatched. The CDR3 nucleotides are TGTGCCAGCAGCGGACTAGCGGGGAACACAGATACGCAGTATTTT. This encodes CASSGLAGNTDTQYF. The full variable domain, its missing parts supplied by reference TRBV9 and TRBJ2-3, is DSGVTQTPKHLITATGQRVTLRCSPRSGDLSVYWYQQSLDQGLQFLIQYYNGEERAKGNILERFSAQQFPDLHSELNLSSLELGDSALYFCASSGLAGNTDTQYFGPGTRLTVL.

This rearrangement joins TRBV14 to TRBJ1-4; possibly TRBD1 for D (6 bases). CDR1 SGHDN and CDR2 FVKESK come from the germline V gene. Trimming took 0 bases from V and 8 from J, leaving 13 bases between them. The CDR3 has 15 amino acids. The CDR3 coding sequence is TGTGCCAGCAGCCAAGATACGGGACAAGGCGAAAAACTGTTTTTT. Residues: CASSQDTGQGEKLFF.

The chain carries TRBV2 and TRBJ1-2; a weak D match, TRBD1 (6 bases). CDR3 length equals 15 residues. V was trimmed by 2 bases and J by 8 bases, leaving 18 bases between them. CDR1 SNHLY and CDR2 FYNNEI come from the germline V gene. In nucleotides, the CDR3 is TGTGCCAGCAGTGAATTCGGGACACCTGACGGAGGCTACACCTTC. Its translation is CASSEFGTPDGGYTF.

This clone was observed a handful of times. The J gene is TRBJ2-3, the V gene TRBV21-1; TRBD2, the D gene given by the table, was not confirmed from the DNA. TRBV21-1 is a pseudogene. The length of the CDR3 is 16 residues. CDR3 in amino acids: CASSKTWRRSTDTQYF. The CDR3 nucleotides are TGTGCCAGCAGCAAGACGTGGCGGAGGAGCACAGATACGCAGTATTTT.

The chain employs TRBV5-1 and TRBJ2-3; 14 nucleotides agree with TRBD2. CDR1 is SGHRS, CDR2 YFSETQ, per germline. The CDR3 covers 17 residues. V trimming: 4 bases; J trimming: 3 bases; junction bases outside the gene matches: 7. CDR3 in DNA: TGCGCCAGCAGCACCGGGACTAGCGGGAGCGGTACAGATACGCAGTATTTT. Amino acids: CASSTGTSGSGTDTQYF.

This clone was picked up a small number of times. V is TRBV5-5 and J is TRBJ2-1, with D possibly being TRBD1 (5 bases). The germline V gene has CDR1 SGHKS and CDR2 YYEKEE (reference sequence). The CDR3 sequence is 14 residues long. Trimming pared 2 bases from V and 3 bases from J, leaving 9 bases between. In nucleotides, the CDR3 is TGTGCCAGCAGCTTAGGACAAGTCTACAATGAGCAGTTCTTC. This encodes CASSLGQVYNEQFF.

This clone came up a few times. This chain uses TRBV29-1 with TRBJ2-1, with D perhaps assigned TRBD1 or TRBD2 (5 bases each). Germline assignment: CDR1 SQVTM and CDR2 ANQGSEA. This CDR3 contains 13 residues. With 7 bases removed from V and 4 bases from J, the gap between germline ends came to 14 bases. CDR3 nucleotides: TGCAGCGGCCTAGGGACGGCGTACAATGAGCAGTTCTTC. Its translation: CSGLGTAYNEQFF.

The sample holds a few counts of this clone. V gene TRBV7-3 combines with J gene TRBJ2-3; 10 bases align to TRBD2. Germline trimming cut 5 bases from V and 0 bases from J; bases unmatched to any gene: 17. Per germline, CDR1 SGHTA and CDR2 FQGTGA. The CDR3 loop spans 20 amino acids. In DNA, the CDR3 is TGTGCCAGCAGCCGAGGGAGGTTTAGCGGGAGGCAGACTAGCACAGATACGCAGTATTTT. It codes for CASSRGRFSGRQTSTDTQYF.

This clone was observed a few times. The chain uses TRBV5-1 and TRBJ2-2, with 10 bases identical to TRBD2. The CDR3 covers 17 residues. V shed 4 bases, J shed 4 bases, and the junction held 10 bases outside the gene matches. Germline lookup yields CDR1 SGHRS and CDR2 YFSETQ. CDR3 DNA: TGCGCCAGCAGCCCCACCTCTAGCGGGAGAGGCACCGGGGAGCTGTTTTTT. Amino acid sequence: CASSPTSSGRGTGELFF.

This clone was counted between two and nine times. CDR3 amino acids: CASSQRQGSSGANVLTF. The CDR3 DNA sequence: TGTGCCAGCAGCCAAAGACAGGGGAGCTCTGGGGCCAACGTCCTGACTTTC. V gene TRBV4-2 combines with J gene TRBJ2-6; 8 bases map to TRBD1. V gave up 2 bases and J gave up 0 bases; unmatched junction bases: 3. The length of the CDR3 is 17 residues. Looked up from germline, CDR1 is LGHNA and CDR2 is YNFKEQ.

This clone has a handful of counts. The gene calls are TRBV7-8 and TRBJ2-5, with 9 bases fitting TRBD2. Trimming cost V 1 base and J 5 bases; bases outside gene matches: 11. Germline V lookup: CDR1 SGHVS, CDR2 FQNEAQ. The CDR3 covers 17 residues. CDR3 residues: CASSLGLAGVSGETQYF. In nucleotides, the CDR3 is TGTGCCAGCAGCTTAGGGTTAGCGGGAGTTTCTGGCGAGACCCAGTACTTC.

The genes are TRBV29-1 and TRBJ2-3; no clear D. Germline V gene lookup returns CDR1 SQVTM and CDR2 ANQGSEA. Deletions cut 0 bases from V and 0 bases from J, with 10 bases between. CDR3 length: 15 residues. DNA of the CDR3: TGCAGCGTTGAAGATCGAGCATATAGCACAGATACGCAGTATTTT. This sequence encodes CSVEDRAYSTDTQYF.

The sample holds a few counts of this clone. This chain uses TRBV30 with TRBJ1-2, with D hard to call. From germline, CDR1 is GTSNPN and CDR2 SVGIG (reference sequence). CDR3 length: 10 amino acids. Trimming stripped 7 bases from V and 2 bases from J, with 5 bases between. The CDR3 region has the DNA TGTGCCTATCTGAACTATGGCTACACCTTC. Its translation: CAYLNYGYTF.

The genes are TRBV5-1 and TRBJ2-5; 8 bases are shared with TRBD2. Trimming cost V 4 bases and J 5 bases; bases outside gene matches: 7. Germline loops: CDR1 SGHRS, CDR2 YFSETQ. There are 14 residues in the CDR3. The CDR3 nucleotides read TGCGCCAGCAGCCCCGGCGGGGGGCAGGAGACCCAGTACTTC. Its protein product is CASSPGGGQETQYF.

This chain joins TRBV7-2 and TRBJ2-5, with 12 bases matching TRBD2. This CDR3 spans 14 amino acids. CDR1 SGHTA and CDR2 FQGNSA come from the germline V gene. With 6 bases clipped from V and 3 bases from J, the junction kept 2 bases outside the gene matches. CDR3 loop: CASSSSGREETQYF. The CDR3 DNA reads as TGTGCCAGCAGTTCTAGCGGGAGGGAAGAGACCCAGTACTTC.

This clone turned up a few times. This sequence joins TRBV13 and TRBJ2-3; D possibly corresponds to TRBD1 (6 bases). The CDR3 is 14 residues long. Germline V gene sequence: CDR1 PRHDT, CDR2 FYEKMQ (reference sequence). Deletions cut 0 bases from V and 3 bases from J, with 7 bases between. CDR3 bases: TGTGCCAGCAGCTTAGGACAGGGAACAGATACGCAGTATTTT. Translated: CASSLGQGTDTQYF.

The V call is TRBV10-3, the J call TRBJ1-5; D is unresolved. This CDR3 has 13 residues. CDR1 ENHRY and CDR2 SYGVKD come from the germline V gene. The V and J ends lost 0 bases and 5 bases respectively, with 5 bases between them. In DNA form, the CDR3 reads TGTGCCATCAGTGAGTCGGCGGATCAGCCCCAGCATTTT. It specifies CAISESADQPQHF.

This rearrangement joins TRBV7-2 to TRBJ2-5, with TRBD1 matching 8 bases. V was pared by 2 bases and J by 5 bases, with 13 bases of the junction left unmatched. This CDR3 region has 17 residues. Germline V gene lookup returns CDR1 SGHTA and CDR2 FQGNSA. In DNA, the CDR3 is TGTGCCAGCAGCTTAAATGTCGCAGGGGGCGCTTCTGAGACCCAGTACTTC. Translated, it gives CASSLNVAGGASETQYF.

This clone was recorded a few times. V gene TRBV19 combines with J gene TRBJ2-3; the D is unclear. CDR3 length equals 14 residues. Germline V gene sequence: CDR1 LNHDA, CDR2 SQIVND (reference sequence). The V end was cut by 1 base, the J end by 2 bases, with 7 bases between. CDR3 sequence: CASSIASYTDTQYF. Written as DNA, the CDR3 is TGTGCCAGTAGTATAGCCAGCTACACAGATACGCAGTATTTT.

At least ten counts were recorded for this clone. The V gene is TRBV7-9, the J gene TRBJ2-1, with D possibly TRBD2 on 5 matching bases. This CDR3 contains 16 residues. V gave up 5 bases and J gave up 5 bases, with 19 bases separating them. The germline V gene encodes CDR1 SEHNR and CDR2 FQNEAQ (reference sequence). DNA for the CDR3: TGTGCCAGCAGCCCCCGGGCGGGCGCAGCCCACAATGAGCAGTTCTTC. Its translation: CASSPRAGAAHNEQFF. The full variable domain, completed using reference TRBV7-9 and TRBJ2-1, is DTGVSQNPRHKITKRGQNVTFRCDPISEHNRLYWYRQTLGQGPEFLTYFQNEAQLEKSRLLSDRFSAERPKGSFSTLEIQRTEQGDSAMYLCASSPRAGAAHNEQFFGPGTRLTVL.

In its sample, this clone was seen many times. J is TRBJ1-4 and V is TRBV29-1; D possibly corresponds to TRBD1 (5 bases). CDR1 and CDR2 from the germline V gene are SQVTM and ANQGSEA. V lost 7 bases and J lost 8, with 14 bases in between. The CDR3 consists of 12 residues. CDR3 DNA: TGCAGCGCCTGCTATCGGGGCGAAAAACTGTTTTTT. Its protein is CSACYRGEKLFF. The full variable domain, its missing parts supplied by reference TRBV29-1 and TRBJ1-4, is SAVISQKPSRDICQRGTSLTIQCQVDSQVTMMFWYRQQPGQSLTLIATANQGSEATYESGFVIDKFPISRPNLTFSTLTVSNMSPEDSSIYLCSACYRGEKLFFGSGTQLSVL.